These 14 T cell receptor beta chains share one sample of origin, sequenced in a study of T cell changes during pregnancy in multiple sclerosis. Method: immunoSEQ multiplex PCR; TCRdb's copy keeps in-frame clones and lacks some. Of roughly 58,000 clones in the sample, roughly 90% were seen once. This sample comprised CD4+ T cells from peripheral blood mononuclear cells, obtained after pregnancy. The origin of the receptors is a female donor in good health, enrolled as a control in a pregnancy study.

This rearrangement joins TRBV13 to TRBJ2-7; possible D gene TRBD2, 5 bases. CDR1 is PRHDT, CDR2 FYEKMQ, per germline (reference sequence). The CDR3 sequence is 15 residues long. V was cut by 4 bases and J by 3 bases, with 16 bases left in between. The CDR3 DNA is TGTGCCAGCAGCTCCTTCGCGGGTCTCAGCTACGAGCAGTACTTC. Amino acid sequence: CASSSFAGLSYEQYF.

The chain employs TRBV9 and TRBJ1-1, with a possible D match to TRBD1 (6 bases). Trimming left V 0 bases short and J 1 base short, with 7 bases between. The CDR3 spans 14 residues. Germline CDR1 is SGDLS and CDR2 is YYNGEE. CDR3 sequence: CASSVADRNTEAFF. CDR3 DNA sequence: TGTGCCAGCAGCGTAGCGGACAGGAACACTGAAGCTTTCTTT.

The genes are TRBV7-3 and TRBJ1-2; 7 nucleotides agree with TRBD1. This CDR3 is 16 amino acids long. Per germline, CDR1 SGHTA and CDR2 FQGTGA. The trim removed 6 bases at V and 8 bases at J, leaving 18 bases unmatched. CDR3 in amino acids: CASSLTPQNRGMGYTF. The CDR3, as DNA: TGTGCCAGCAGTCTAACCCCCCAAAACAGGGGAATGGGCTACACCTTC.

The V and J genes are TRBV27 and TRBJ1-4; 7 positions match TRBD1. There are 14 residues in the CDR3. The germline V gene has CDR1 MNHEY and CDR2 SMNVEV (reference sequence). The V and J ends lost 9 bases and 4 bases, in that order; junction bases with no gene match: 8. The CDR3 bases are TGTGCCAGTCGACCGGGACAGCTTAATGAAAAACTGTTTTTT. It specifies CASRPGQLNEKLFF.

This chain joins TRBV19 and TRBJ1-5, with D possibly TRBD1 on 6 matching bases. Looked up from germline, CDR1 is LNHDA and CDR2 is SQIVND (reference sequence). V was shortened by 8 bases and J by 6 bases, with 20 bases between the two germline ends. The length of the CDR3 is 15 residues. The CDR3 loop is CASFGGARHSQPQHF. CDR3 bases: TGTGCCAGTTTCGGGGGGGCGCGTCATTCTCAGCCCCAGCATTTT.

This clone was recorded once. This chain links TRBV30 with TRBJ1-5; perhaps TRBD1 as D (5 bases). Deletions cut 0 bases from V and 8 bases from J, with 5 bases between. CDR1 is GTSNPN, CDR2 SVGIG, per germline (reference sequence). The CDR3 sequence is 11 residues long. CDR3 sequence reads: CAWSVGEPQHF. Written as DNA, the CDR3 is TGTGCCTGGAGTGTAGGGGAGCCCCAGCATTTT.

The rearrangement uses TRBV5-6 and TRBJ1-5; D gene unclear. Trimming took 4 bases from V and 4 from J, leaving 12 bases between them. CDR3 length: 14 amino acids. Germline V lookup: CDR1 SGHDT, CDR2 YYEEEE. The DNA for the CDR3 is TGTGCCAGCAGCCTTTGGGCGCTAAATCAGCCCCAGCATTTT. Protein product: CASSLWALNQPQHF.

On this clone itself: This CDR3 is also generated by other DNA sequences in the sample. The rearrangement joins TRBV7-2 to TRBJ2-2; unclear D gene. With 0 bases removed from V and 5 bases from J, the gap between germline ends came to 7 bases. Germline V gives CDR1 SGHTA, CDR2 FQGNSA. The CDR3 contains 14 residues. This chain's CDR3 is CASSLARGTGELFF. CDR3 coding DNA: TGTGCCAGCAGCTTAGCTAGAGGAACCGGGGAGCTGTTTTTT.

The table lists this clone with a few counts. The J gene is TRBJ1-1, the V gene TRBV7-9; D is uncertain. CDR3 length: 14 amino acids. The V end lost 5 bases, the J end lost 0 bases, and 10 bases lay between the germline ends. The germline V gene has CDR1 SEHNR and CDR2 FQNEAQ (reference sequence). As DNA, the CDR3 is TGTGCCAGCAGCCCTGGACTGATGAACACTGAAGCTTTCTTT. Amino acid sequence: CASSPGLMNTEAFF. Full variable domain (missing parts from reference TRBV7-9 and TRBJ1-1): DTGVSQNPRHKITKRGQNVTFRCDPISEHNRLYWYRQTLGQGPEFLTYFQNEAQLEKSRLLSDRFSAERPKGSFSTLEIQRTEQGDSAMYLCASSPGLMNTEAFFGQGTRLTVV.

The chain is built from TRBV18 and TRBJ2-7; D is possibly TRBD2 (5 bases). V lost 3 bases, J lost 5 bases, and 11 bases lay in between. The germline V gene has CDR1 KGHSH and CDR2 LQKENI. The CDR3 totals 13 residues. CDR3 region: CASSPYGMDEQYF. The CDR3 bases are TGTGCCAGCTCACCGTACGGGATGGACGAGCAGTACTTC.

The chain couples TRBV27 to TRBJ1-4, with D maybe TRBD1 (5 bases). Trimming cost V 5 bases and J 5 bases, with 18 bases left between them. This CDR3 has 16 amino acids. Germline loops: CDR1 MNHEY, CDR2 SMNVEV (reference sequence). The CDR3 reads CASSPPPGLGNEKLFF. The CDR3 DNA sequence: TGTGCCAGCAGTCCGCCCCCGGGACTAGGGAATGAAAAACTGTTTTTT.

The V gene is TRBV5-1, the J gene TRBJ1-1, with TRBD1 identical over 9 bases. The V gene's germline CDR1 is SGHRS and CDR2 YFSETQ. The ends lost 3 bases at V and 1 base at J; junction bases unmatched: 4. The CDR3 runs to 15 residues. The CDR3 DNA reads as TGCGCCAGCAGCTCCCGACAGGGGGGGAACACTGAAGCTTTCTTT. It encodes CASSSRQGGNTEAFF.

The chain uses TRBV5-6 and TRBJ2-3, with a weak D call TRBD2 (5 bases). This CDR3 is built from 14 residues. Germline assignment: CDR1 SGHDT and CDR2 YYEEEE. V lost 4 bases and J 7 bases, leaving 16 bases between the germline ends. The CDR3 protein is CASSPAAPGNTQYF. CDR3 nucleotides: TGTGCCAGCAGCCCGGCGGCGCCCGGGAATACGCAGTATTTT.

The gene calls are TRBV28 and TRBJ2-6; 8 nucleotides match TRBD1. V lost 3 bases to trimming and J lost 0 bases; unmatched junction nucleotides: 7. In germline, CDR1 is MDHEN, CDR2 SYDVKM. The CDR3 is made up of 18 amino acids. The CDR3, as DNA: TGTGCCAGCAGTTTTTCAGGACAGGGAGACTCTGGGGCCAACGTCCTGACTTTC. Encoded protein: CASSFSGQGDSGANVLTF.